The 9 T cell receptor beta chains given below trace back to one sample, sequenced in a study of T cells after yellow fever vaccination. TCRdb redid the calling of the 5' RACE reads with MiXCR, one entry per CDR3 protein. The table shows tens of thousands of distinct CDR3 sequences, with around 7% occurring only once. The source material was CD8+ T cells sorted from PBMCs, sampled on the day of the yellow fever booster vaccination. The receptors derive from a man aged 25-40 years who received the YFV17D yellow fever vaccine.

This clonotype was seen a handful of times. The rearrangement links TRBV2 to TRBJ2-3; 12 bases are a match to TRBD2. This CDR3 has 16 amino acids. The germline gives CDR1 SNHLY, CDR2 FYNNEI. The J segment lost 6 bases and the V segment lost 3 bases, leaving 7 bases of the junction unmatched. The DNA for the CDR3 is TGTGCCAGCAGTGACCTGACTAGCGGGAGACTGGATACGCAGTATTTT. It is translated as CASSDLTSGRLDTQYF.

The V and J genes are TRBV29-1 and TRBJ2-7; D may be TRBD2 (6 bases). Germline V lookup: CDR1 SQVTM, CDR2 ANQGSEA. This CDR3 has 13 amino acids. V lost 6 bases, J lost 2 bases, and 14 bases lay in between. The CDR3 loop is CSVRGPGAYEQYF. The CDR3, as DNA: TGCAGCGTCCGGGGCCCGGGAGCCTACGAGCAGTACTTC.

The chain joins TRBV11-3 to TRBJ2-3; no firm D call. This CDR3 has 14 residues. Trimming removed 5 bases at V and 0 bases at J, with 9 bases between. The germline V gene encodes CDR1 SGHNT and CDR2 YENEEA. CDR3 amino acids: CASSPGQSTDTQYF. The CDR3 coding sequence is TGTGCCAGCAGCCCCGGCCAAAGCACAGATACGCAGTATTTT.

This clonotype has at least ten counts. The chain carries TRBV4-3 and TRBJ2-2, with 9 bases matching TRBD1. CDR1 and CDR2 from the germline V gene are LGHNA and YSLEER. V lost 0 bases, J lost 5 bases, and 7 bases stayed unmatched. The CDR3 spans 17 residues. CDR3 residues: CASSQEALGTGTGELFF. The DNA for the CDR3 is TGCGCCAGCAGCCAAGAAGCTTTAGGGACAGGGACCGGGGAGCTGTTTTTT.

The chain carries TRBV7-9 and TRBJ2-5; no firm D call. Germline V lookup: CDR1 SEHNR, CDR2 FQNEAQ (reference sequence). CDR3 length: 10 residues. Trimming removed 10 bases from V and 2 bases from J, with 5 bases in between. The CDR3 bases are TGTGCCACCGATCAAGAGACCCAGTACTTC. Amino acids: CATDQETQYF.

In DNA form, the CDR3 reads TGCAGCGTTGAACTAGCGGGAGGAGAGACCCAGTACTTC. Protein product: CSVELAGGETQYF. V is TRBV29-1 and J is TRBJ2-5; the match to TRBD2 covers 11 bases. J was trimmed by 4 bases and V by 2 bases; bases with no gene match: 0. CDR1 SQVTM and CDR2 ANQGSEA come from the germline V gene. The CDR3 runs 13 residues.

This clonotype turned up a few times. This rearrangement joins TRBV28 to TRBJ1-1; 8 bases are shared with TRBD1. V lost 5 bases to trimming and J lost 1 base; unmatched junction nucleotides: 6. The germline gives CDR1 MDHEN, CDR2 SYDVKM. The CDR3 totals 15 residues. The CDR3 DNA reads TGTGCCAGCAGTCAGGTAACAGGGGGGAACACTGAAGCTTTCTTT. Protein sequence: CASSQVTGGNTEAFF. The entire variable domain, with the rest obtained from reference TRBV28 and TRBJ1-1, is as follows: DVKVTQSSRYLVKRTGEKVFLECVQDMDHENMFWYRQDPGLGLRLIYFSYDVKMKEKGDIPEGYSVSREKKERFSLILESASTNQTSMYLCASSQVTGGNTEAFFGQGTRLTVV.

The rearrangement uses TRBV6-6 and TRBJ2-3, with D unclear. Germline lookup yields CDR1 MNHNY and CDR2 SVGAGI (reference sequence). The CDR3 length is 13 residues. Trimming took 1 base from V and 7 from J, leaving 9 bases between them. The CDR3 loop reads CASSYYTANTQYF. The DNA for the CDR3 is TGTGCCAGCAGTTACTACACCGCAAATACGCAGTATTTT.

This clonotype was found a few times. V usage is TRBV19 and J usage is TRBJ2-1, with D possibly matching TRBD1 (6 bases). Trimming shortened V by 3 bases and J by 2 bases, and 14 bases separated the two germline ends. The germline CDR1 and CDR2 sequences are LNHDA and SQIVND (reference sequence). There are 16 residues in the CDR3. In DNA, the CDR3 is TGTGCCAGTAGTATTGGAGACAGGTTTCCCTACAATGAGCAGTTCTTC. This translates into CASSIGDRFPYNEQFF.